This T cell receptor (beta chain) was retrieved from a study of cytomegalovirus exposure and HLA in healthy donors. The overall study: Of 300 to 450 genotyped donors, more than 75% clustered with self-reported Caucasian donors.

This clone has more than one count but fewer than ten. The antigen remains undetermined. General study points: Prior analysis indicated that the majority of TCR beta V segments exhibited productivity approximately 87% or approximately 30% of the time. It is likely that the observed cluster of highly shared sequence variants was a sequencing artifact.

Amplification used 60 Vbeta primers and 13 Jbeta primers. The repertoire was sequenced with immunoSEQ multiplex PCR; TCRdb's copy has only in-frame clones and lacks some. The table shows 110,000 or so clones, with 60% to 80% occurring only once. Trimming at V came to 5 bases and at J to 3 bases, leaving 6 bases not matched to a gene. The CDR3 has 14 residues. CDR1 SGHRS and CDR2 YFSETQ come from the germline V gene. Each donor was nominally healthy when sampled (though unrecorded immune exposures were likely). Sequences were obtained from PBMCs. The J gene is TRBJ2-5, the V gene TRBV5-1; 8 nucleotides align to TRBD2. The TCR sequence derives from a man aged 50-59 years in good health and CMV-seropositive. The chain's CDR3 is CASSGIGGEETQYF. The DNA of the CDR3 is TGCGCCAGCAGTGGGATCGGGGGGGAAGAGACCCAGTACTTC.